Included here is one T cell receptor (beta chain) sequence, with context. Its antigen remains unknown. Study donors comprised healthy, HIV-negative adults devoid of recent acute infection or vaccination. TCRdb keeps only in-frame clones here, not all; method: immunoSEQ multiplex PCR. The data show about 1.5 million clones, 95% to 99% seen once. This sample is drawn from a study of shared clonotypes between healthy human individuals. Across the study: Per-donor plates numbered three CD4 naive, three CD4 memory, two CD8 naive and one CD8 memory. Findings and caveats of the study: Sorted-subset samples were not fully sequenced, rarefaction indicated.

The germline V gene encodes CDR1 KGHSH and CDR2 LQKENI. The length of the CDR3 is 14 residues. V lost 4 bases and J lost 4; bases outside the gene matches: 4. The sequenced sample consisted of naive CD4+ T cells sorted from blood. The subset: CD45RA+ positively selected. The origin of this receptor is a man aged 25 to 40 in good health. V usage is TRBV18 and J usage is TRBJ1-5; 7 bases agree with TRBD1. CDR3: CASSQGAINQPQHF. CDR3 bases: TGTGCCAGCTCACAGGGGGCTATTAATCAGCCCCAGCATTTT.